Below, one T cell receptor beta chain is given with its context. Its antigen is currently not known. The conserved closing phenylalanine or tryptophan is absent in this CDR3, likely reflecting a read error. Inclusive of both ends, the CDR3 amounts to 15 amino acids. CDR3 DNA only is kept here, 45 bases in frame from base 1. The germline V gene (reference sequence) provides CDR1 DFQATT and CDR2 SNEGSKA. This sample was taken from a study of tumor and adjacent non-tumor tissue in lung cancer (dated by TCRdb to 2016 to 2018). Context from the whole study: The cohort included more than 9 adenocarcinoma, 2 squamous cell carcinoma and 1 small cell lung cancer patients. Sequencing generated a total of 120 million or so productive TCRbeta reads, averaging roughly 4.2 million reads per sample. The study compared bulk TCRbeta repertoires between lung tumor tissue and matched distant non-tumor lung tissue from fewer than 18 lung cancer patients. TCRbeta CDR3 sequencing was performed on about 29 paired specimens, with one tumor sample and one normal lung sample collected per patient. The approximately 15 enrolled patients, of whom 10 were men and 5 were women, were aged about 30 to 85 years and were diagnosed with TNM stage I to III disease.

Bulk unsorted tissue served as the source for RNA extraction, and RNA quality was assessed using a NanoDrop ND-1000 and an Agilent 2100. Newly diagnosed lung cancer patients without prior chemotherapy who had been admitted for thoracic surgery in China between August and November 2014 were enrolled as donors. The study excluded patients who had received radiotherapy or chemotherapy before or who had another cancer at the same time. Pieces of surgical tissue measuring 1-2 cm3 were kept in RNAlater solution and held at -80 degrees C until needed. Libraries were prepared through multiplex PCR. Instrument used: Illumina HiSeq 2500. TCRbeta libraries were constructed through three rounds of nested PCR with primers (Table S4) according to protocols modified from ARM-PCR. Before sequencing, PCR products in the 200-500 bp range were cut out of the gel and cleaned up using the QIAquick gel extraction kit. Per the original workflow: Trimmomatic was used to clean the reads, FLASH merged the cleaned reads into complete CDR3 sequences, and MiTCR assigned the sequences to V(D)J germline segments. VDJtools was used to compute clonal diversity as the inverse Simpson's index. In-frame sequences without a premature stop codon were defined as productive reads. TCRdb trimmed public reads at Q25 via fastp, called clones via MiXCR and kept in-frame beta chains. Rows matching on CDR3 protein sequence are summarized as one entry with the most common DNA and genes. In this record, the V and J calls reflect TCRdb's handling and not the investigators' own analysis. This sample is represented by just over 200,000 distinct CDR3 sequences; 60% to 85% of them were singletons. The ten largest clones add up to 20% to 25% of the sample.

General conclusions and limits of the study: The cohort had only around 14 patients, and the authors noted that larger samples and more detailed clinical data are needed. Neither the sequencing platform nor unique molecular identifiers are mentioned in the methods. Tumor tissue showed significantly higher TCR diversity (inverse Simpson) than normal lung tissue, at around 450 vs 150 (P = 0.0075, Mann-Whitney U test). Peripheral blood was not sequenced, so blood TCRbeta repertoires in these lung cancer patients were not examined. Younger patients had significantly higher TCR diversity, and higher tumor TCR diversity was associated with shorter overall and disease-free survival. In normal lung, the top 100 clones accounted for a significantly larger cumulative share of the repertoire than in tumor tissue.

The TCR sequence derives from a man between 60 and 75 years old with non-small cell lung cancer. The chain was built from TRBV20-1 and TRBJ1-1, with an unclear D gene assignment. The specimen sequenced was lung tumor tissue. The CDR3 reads CCARDQPMTNTEAFL. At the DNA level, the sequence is TGCTGTGCTAGAGACCAGCCCATGACGAACACTGAAGCTTTCTTG.